This TCR beta chain appears in the sequencing data of a study of T cell responses to AZD1222 COVID-19 vaccine. General study findings and limits: Compared with day 0, the breadth and depth of the Spike-specific TCR repertoire rose significantly after two doses of AZD1222. The repertoires were collected only after the peak T cell response. Spike as a whole was targeted by vaccine-associated CD4 TCRs, dominant at 160-218 and 743-854. At baseline, just 6 or 7 AZD1222 recipients tested seropositive.

TCRdb's table, derived via immunoSEQ multiplex PCR, lists solely in-frame clones and lacks some. There are roughly 150,000 clones in the sample; about 91% occur only once, and around 2.3% lies in the top ten. In the case of this clone: Its antigen is not identified.

The V and J ends lost 1 base and 7 bases respectively, with 11 bases between them. CDR3 length equals 15 residues. Germline CDR1 MGHRA, CDR2 YSYEKL. The specimen comprised peripheral blood, sampled on day 0 of AZD1222 vaccination. The source of this sequence is an adult in good health. The chain recombines TRBV4-1 with TRBJ1-6; D call uncertain. CDR3 DNA sequence: TGCGCCAGCAGCCAAGTCGGCGGGAACAATTCACCCCTCCACTTT. Encoded protein: CASSQVGGNNSPLHF.